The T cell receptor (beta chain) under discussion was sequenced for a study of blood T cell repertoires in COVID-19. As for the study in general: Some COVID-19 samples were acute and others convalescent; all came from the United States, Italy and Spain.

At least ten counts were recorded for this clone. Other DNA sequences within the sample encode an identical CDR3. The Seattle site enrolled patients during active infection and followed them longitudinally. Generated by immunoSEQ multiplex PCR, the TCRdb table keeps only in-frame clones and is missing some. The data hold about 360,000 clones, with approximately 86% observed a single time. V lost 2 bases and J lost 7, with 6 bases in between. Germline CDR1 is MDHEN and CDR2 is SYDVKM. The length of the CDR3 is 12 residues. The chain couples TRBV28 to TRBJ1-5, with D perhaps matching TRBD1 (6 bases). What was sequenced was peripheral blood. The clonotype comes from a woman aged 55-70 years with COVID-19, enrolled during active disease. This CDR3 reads CASSLRGQPQHF. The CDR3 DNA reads TGTGCCAGCAGTTTAAGGGGGCAGCCCCAGCATTTT.